This TCR beta chain appears in the sequencing data of a study of T cell changes during pregnancy in multiple sclerosis. Libraries were prepared by immunoSEQ multiplex PCR; TCRdb keeps only in-frame clonotypes and omits some of them. The sample carries around 64,000 clones, roughly 91% recorded once. This receptor was taken from a female donor with multiple sclerosis, enrolled in a pregnancy study. The specimen was CD4+ T cells from peripheral blood mononuclear cells, collected after pregnancy.

Here the CDR3 reads CSARDSEKLFF. CDR3 DNA: TGCAGTGCTAGAGATAGTGAAAAACTGTTTTTT. The genes are TRBV20-1 and TRBJ1-4; D unclear. The ends were cut back, 0 bases at V and 7 bases at J, with 3 bases in the middle. The germline gives CDR1 DFQATT, CDR2 SNEGSKA (reference sequence). The CDR3 is 11 amino acids.